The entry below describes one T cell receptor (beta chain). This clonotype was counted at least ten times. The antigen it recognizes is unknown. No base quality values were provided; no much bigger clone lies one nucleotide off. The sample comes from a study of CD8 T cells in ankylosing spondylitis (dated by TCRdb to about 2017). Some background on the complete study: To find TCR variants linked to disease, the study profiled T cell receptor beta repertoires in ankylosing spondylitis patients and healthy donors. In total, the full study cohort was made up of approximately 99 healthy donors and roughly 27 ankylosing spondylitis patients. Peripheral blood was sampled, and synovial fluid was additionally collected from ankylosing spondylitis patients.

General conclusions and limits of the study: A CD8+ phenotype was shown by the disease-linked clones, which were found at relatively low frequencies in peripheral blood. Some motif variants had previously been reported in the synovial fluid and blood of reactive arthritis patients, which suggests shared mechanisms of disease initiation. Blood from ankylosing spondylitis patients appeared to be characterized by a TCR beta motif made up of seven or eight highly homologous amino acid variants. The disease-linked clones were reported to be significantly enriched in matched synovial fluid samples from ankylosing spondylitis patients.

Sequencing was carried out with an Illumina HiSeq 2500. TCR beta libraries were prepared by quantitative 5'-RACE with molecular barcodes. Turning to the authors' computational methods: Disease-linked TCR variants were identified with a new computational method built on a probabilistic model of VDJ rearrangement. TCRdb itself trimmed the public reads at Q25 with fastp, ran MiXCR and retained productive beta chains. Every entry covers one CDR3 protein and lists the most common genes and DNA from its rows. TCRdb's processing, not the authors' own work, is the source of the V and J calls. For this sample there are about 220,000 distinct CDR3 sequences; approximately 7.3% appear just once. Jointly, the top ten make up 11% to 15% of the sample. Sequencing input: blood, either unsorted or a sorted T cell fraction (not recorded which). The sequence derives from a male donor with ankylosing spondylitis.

The DNA sequence is given as TGTGCCAGCAGCTTCCTTGCGATGGGGACAGATACGCAGTATTTT. It translates to CASSFLAMGTDTQYF. Recombination linked TRBV7-6 to TRBJ2-3, with the D segment identity uncertain. Taken from the germline V gene, the CDR1 and CDR2 loops are SGHVS and FNYEAQ. V is reduced by 3 bases and J by 3 bases, leaving a spacing of 13 bases between them. CDR3 length: 15 amino acids, cysteine to phenylalanine. The read is trimmed to its CDR3 DNA, 45 bases read in frame from base 1. Supplemented by the reference TRBV7-6 and TRBJ2-3 proteins around the CDR3, the complete variable domain is GAGVSQSPRYKVTKRGQDVALRCDPISGHVSLYWYRQALGQGPEFLTYFNYEAQQDKSGLPNDRFSAERPEGSISTLTIQRTEQRDSAMYRCASSFLAMGTDTQYFGPGTRLTVL.